This T cell receptor beta chain derives from a study of blood T cell repertoires in COVID-19. Study in general: Researchers got acute and convalescent COVID-19 samples from the United States, Italy and Spain.

CDR1 is MNHEY and CDR2 is SMNVEV in the germline V gene (reference sequence). This CDR3 is 15 amino acids long. With V trimmed by 3 bases and J by 2 bases, 5 bases remained unmatched. Generated by immunoSEQ multiplex PCR, the TCRdb table keeps only in-frame clones and is missing some. The sample lists 35,000 to 50,000 clones, 85% to 90% occurring once. Sequencing used peripheral blood. This receptor was obtained from a man aged 60 to 69 with acute or convalescent COVID-19. The chain is built from TRBV27 and TRBJ2-3, with TRBD1 identical over 7 bases. CDR3 sequence: CASSFEGQPTDTQYF. The CDR3 region has the DNA TGTGCCAGCAGTTTCGAGGGACAGCCCACAGATACGCAGTATTTT.